The T cell receptor beta chain under discussion was sequenced for a study of CD8 T cells in ankylosing spondylitis. Study-wide findings and caveats: A motif in TCR beta, a set of under ten highly homologous variants, appeared characteristic of ankylosing spondylitis blood.

This clonotype was counted many times. Its antigen is not identified. The CDR3 runs 15 residues. Germline lookup yields CDR1 SNHLY and CDR2 FYNNEI. After removal of 3 bases from V and 2 bases from J, the junction contained 4 bases not matched to a gene. Quantitative 5'-RACE with molecular barcodes produced the TCR beta libraries. TCRdb recomputed calls from the 5' RACE reads with MiXCR, one row per CDR3 protein. The sample has about 210,000 distinct CDR3 sequences; about 6.7% are singletons. The specimen was blood, either unsorted or a sorted T cell fraction (not recorded which). The receptor comes from a male donor with ankylosing spondylitis. The chain is built from TRBV2 and TRBJ2-3; 8 bases line up with TRBD2. CDR3 in DNA: TGTGCCAGCAGTGAGTGGACTAGCTTCACAGATACGCAGTATTTT. Translated, it gives CASSEWTSFTDTQYF.